The 11 T cell receptor beta chains listed next were all sequenced from one sample in a study of PD-L1 blockade in urothelial cancer. Data came from immunoSEQ multiplex PCR; TCRdb stores just in-frame clones and leaves some out. The table includes 70,000 or so clones, 85% to 90% detected once. Time point: pretreatment peripheral blood. Source: PBMCs, taken around atezolizumab (anti-PD-L1) treatment. The receptors stem from a man aged 65 to 79 with urothelial cancer.

The chain has TRBV6-5 and TRBJ2-1; the match to TRBD1 covers 12 bases. Germline CDR1 MNHEY, CDR2 SVGAGI. The CDR3 spans 15 residues. V was pared by 7 bases and J by 5 bases, with 6 bases of the junction left unmatched. CDR3 protein: CASNPGQGANNEQFF. DNA of the CDR3: TGTGCCAGCAACCCGGGACAGGGGGCAAACAATGAGCAGTTCTTC.

This clone was detected only a few times. The chain links TRBV27 to TRBJ2-1; D perhaps matches TRBD2 (5 bases). The CDR3 extends over 16 amino acids. The V end was cut by 0 bases, the J end by 0 bases, with 9 bases between. The germline V gene has CDR1 MNHEY and CDR2 SMNVEV (reference sequence). The DNA for the CDR3 is TGTGCCAGCAGTTTATCGAGGGCAGACTCCTACAATGAGCAGTTCTTC. Translation: CASSLSRADSYNEQFF.

The chain carries TRBV6-5 and TRBJ1-5, with TRBD1 matching 7 bases. The CDR3 covers 14 residues. The V segment lost 5 bases and the J segment 3 bases; nucleotides outside the gene matches: 4. Germline loops: CDR1 MNHEY, CDR2 SVGAGI. CDR3 loop: CASSPDRVNQPQHF. The CDR3 DNA reads TGTGCCAGCAGTCCTGACAGGGTCAATCAGCCCCAGCATTTT.

J is TRBJ1-2 and V is TRBV6-6; 7 bases fit TRBD1. This CDR3 region has 13 residues. The V gene's germline CDR1 is MNHNY and CDR2 SVGAGI (reference sequence). Trimming removed 6 bases from V and 8 bases from J; junction bases left unmatched: 9. CDR3 region: CASSQTGRQGYTF. The CDR3 DNA reads TGTGCCAGCAGCCAGACAGGGAGACAAGGCTACACCTTC.

The chain couples TRBV7-6 to TRBJ2-7; D is perhaps TRBD1 (5 bases). The germline V gene encodes CDR1 SGHVS and CDR2 FNYEAQ. The CDR3 is 15 residues long. V lost 1 base to trimming and J lost 0 bases, with 10 bases between them. CDR3 bases: TGTGCCAGCAGCTTAGTCGGACAAACCTCCTACGAGCAGTACTTC. This translates into CASSLVGQTSYEQYF.

V usage is TRBV29-1 and J usage is TRBJ2-3; D call uncertain. Trimming removed 5 bases from V and 2 bases from J, with 5 bases in between. CDR3 size: 11 residues. The germline gives CDR1 SQVTM, CDR2 ANQGSEA. This CDR3 is CSVHFTDTQYF. CDR3 in DNA: TGCAGCGTTCACTTCACAGATACGCAGTATTTT.

The chain recombines TRBV5-1 with TRBJ1-5, with 7 bases fitting TRBD1. V lost 5 bases to trimming and J lost 4 bases; unmatched junction nucleotides: 9. The V gene's germline CDR1 is SGHRS and CDR2 YFSETQ. There are 15 residues in the CDR3. This CDR3 reads CASRHGTASNQPQHF. CDR3 bases: TGCGCCAGCAGACACGGGACAGCTTCAAATCAGCCCCAGCATTTT.

The chain employs TRBV5-4 and TRBJ1-1, with 7 nucleotides matching TRBD1. There are 14 residues in the CDR3. V lost 4 bases to trimming and J lost 0 bases; unmatched junction nucleotides: 3. The germline V gene has CDR1 SGHNT and CDR2 YYREEE (reference sequence). CDR3 amino acids: CASSPGGMNTEAFF. The CDR3, as DNA: TGTGCCAGCAGCCCAGGGGGTATGAACACTGAAGCTTTCTTT.

The gene calls are TRBV28 and TRBJ2-1, with 8 bases lining up with TRBD1. The CDR3 has 14 residues. Germline V CDR1 and CDR2: MDHEN, SYDVKM. V dropped 4 bases and J dropped 2; count of bases not matched to a gene: 1. CDR3 sequence (DNA): TGTGCCAGCAGTTGGGGACAGGCCTACAATGAGCAGTTCTTC. Translation gives CASSWGQAYNEQFF.

The chain carries TRBV19 and TRBJ2-2, with D uncertain. The V end lost 6 bases, the J end lost 0 bases, and 11 bases lay between the germline ends. Germline loops: CDR1 LNHDA, CDR2 SQIVND (reference sequence). The CDR3 consists of 15 residues. CDR3 sequence reads: CASSQILANTGELFF. As DNA, the CDR3 is TGTGCCAGTAGCCAGATTCTCGCGAACACCGGGGAGCTGTTTTTT.

The chain carries TRBV4-1 and TRBJ1-5; 12 bases match TRBD1. V lost 4 bases, J lost 4 bases, and 11 bases stayed unmatched. Germline-derived CDR1 and CDR2 are MGHRA and YSYEKL. The CDR3 sequence is 18 residues long. CDR3 protein: CASSLSGTGGFVNQPQHF. The CDR3 DNA is TGCGCCAGCAGCCTAAGCGGGACAGGGGGCTTTGTGAATCAGCCCCAGCATTTT.